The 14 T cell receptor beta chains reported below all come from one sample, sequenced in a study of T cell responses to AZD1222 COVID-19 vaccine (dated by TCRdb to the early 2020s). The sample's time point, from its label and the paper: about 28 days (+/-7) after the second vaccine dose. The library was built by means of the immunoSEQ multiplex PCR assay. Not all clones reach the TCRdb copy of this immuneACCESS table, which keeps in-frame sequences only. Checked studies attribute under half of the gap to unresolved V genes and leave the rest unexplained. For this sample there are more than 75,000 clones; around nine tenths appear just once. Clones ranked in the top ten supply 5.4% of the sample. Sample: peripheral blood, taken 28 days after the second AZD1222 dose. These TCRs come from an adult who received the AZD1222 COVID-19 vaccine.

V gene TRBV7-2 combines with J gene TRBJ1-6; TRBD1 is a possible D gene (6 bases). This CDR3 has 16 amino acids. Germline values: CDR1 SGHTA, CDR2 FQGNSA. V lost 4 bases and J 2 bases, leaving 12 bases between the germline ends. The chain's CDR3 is CASSSDRSPYNSPLHF. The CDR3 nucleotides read TGTGCCAGCAGCTCCGACAGGTCCCCCTATAATTCACCCCTCCACTTT.

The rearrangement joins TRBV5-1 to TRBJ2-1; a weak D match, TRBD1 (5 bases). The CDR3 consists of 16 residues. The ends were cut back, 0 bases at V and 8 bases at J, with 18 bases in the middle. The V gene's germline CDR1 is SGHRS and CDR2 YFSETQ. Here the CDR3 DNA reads TGCGCCAGCAGCTTGGCGGAAGGACACGGCAGAGATGAGCAGTTCTTC. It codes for CASSLAEGHGRDEQFF.

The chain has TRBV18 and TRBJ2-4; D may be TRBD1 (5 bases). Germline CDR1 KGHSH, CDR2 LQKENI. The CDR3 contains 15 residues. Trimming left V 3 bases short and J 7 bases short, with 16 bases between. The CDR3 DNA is TGTGCCAGCTCACCGCCCCAGGGAAAAGGGAACATTCAGTACTTC. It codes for CASSPPQGKGNIQYF.

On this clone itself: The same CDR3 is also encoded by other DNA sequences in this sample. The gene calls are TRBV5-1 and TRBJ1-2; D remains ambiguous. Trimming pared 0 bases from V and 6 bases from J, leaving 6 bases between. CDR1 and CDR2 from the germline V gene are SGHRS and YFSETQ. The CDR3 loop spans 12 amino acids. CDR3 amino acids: CASSLEFDGYTF. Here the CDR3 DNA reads TGCGCCAGCAGCTTGGAATTCGATGGCTACACCTTC.

In nucleotides, the CDR3 is TGTGCCAGCAGAGGGAGGATCGGTGAAAAACTGTTTTTT. Translation gives CASRGRIGEKLFF. The V gene is TRBV2, the J gene TRBJ1-4, with no clear D. Germline CDR1 SNHLY, CDR2 FYNNEI. This CDR3 has 13 amino acids. V shed 6 bases and J shed 7 bases, with 12 bases lying between them.

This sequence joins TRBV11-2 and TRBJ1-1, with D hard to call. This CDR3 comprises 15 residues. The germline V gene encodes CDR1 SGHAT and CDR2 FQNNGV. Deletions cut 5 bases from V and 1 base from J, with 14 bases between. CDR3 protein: CASSLGGAANTEAFF. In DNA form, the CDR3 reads TGTGCCAGCAGCCTCGGTGGTGCCGCGAACACTGAAGCTTTCTTT.

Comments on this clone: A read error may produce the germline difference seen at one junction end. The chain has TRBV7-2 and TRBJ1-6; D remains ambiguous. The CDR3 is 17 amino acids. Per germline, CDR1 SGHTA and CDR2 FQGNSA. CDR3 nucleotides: TGTGCCAGCAGCTTCGAGGGCTGGAGCTCCAATAATTCACCCCTCCACTTT. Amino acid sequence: CASSFEGWSSNNSPLHF.

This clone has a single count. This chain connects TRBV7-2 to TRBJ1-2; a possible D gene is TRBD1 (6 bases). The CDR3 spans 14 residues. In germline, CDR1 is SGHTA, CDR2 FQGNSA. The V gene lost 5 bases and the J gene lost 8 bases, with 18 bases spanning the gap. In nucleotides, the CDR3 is TGTGCCAGCAGCGCAGAACAGGGCCCTAGGGGCTACACCTTC. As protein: CASSAEQGPRGYTF.

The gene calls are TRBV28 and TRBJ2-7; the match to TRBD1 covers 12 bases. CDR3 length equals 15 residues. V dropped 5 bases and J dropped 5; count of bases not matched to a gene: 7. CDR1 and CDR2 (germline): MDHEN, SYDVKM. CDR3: CASSTGTGGPHEQYF. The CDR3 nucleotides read TGTGCCAGCAGTACCGGGACAGGGGGCCCCCACGAGCAGTACTTC.

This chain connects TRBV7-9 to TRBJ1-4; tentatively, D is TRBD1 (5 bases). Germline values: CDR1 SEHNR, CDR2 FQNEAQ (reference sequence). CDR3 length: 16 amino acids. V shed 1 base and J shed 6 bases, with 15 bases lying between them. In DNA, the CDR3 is TGTGCCAGCAGCTTAGTGTATGGGGGATTAGATGAAAAACTGTTTTTT. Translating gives CASSLVYGGLDEKLFF.

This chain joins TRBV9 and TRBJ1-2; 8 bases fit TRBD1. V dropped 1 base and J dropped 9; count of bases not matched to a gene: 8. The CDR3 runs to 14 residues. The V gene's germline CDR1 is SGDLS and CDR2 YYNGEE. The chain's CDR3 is CASSVLGTGVSYTF. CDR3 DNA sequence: TGTGCCAGCAGCGTACTGGGGACAGGTGTGAGCTACACCTTC.

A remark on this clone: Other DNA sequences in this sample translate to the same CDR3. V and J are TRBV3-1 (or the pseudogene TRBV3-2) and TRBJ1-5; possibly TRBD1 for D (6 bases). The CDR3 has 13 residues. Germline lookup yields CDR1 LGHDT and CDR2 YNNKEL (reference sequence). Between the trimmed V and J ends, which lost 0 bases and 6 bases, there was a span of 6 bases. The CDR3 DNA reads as TGTGCCAGCAGCCAAGACAGGGGTCAGCCCCAGCATTTT. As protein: CASSQDRGQPQHF.

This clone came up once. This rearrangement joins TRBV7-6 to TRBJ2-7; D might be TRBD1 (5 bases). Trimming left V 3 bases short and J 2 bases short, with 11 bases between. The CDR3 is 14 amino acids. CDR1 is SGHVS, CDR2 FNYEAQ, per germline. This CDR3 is CASSFLTGAYEQYF. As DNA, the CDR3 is TGTGCCAGCAGCTTCCTCACAGGAGCCTACGAGCAGTACTTC.

CDR3 DNA: TGCGCCAGCAGCTTGGTCGACGGGACCTACGAGCAGTACTTC. It specifies CASSLVDGTYEQYF. The genes are TRBV5-1 and TRBJ2-7; D is possibly TRBD2 (5 bases). Germline CDR1 reads SGHRS; CDR2 reads YFSETQ. The length of the CDR3 is 14 residues. The ends were cut back, 0 bases at V and 2 bases at J, with 9 bases in the middle.